The sample holds a few counts of the clone carrying this T cell receptor (beta chain). Time point of the sample: sample taken at primary tumor resection. Unsorted whole RNA samples from tumor, nontumor lung or frozen PBMC were sequenced. Patients with untreated early-stage non-small cell lung cancer, numbering roughly 69, were the donors. TCRdb itself ran the 5' RACE reads through MiXCR, one entry per CDR3 protein. The sample yields approximately 40,000 distinct CDR3 sequences, 5.2% seen once. This entry belongs to a study of spatial heterogeneity in lung cancer. V was cut by 0 bases and J by 3 bases, with 12 bases left in between. CDR1 is LGHNA, CDR2 YNFKEQ, per germline. This CDR3 comprises 15 residues.

The clonotype was recovered from a female donor with early-stage non-small cell lung cancer. The material sequenced was PBMCs, taken at surgery. The genes are TRBV4-2 and TRBJ2-7; D uncertain. The CDR3 is CASSQERFSIYEQYF. CDR3 nucleotide sequence: TGTGCCAGCAGCCAAGAGCGGTTCTCTATCTACGAGCAGTACTTC.